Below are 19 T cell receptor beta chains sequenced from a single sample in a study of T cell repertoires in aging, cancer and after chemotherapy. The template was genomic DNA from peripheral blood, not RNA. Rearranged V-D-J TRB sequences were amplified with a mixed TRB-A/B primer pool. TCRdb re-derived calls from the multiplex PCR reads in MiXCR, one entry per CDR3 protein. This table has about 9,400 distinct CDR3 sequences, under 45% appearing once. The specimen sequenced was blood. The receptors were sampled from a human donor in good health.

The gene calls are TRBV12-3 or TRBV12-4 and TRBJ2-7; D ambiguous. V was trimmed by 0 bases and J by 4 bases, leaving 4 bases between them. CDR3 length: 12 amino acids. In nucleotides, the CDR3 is TGTGCCAGCAGTTTAGCCTTGTACGAGCAGTACTTC. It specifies CASSLALYEQYF.

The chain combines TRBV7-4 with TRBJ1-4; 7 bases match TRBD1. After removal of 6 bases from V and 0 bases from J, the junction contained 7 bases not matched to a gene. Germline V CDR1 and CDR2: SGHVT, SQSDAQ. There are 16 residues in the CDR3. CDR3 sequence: CASRTGQRSTNEKLFF. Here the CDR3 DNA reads TGTGCCAGCAGAACGGGACAGCGCTCAACTAATGAAAAACTGTTTTTT.

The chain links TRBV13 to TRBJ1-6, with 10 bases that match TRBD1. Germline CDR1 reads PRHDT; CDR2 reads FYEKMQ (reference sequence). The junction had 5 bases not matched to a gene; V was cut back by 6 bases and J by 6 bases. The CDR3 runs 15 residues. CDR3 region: CASSYWDRGNSPLHF. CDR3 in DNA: TGTGCCAGCAGTTACTGGGACAGGGGTAATTCACCCCTCCACTTT.

The CDR3 is CATRLGGAADTQYF. The CDR3 nucleotides read TGTGCCACCAGGCTCGGGGGGGCGGCAGATACGCAGTATTTT. This rearrangement joins TRBV24-1 to TRBJ2-3, with 8 bases matching TRBD2. The CDR3 covers 14 residues. Losses at the gene ends were 7 bases for V and 4 bases for J; bases not matched to a gene: 6. The germline V gene encodes CDR1 KGHDR and CDR2 SFDVKD.

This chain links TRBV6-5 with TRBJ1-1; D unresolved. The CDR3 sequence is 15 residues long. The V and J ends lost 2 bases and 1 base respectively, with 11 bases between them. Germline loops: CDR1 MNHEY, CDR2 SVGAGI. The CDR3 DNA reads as TGTGCCAGCAGTTACGAAGGGAATTCGAACACTGAAGCTTTCTTT. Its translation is CASSYEGNSNTEAFF.

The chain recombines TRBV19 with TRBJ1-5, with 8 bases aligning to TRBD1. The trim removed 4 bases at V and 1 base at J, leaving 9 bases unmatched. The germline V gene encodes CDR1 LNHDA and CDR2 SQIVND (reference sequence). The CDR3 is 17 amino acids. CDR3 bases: TGTGCCAGTAGTAGCCAACCGTACAGGGGGAGCAATCAGCCCCAGCATTTT. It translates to CASSSQPYRGSNQPQHF.

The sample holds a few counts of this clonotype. The DNA of the CDR3 is TGTGCCAGCAGCCACCCGACGTGGGACGAGCAGTACTTC. Translation: CASSHPTWDEQYF. The gene calls are TRBV11-3 and TRBJ2-7; no clear D. Trimming took off 5 bases at V and 5 bases at J, with 13 bases between the two ends. Per germline, CDR1 SGHNT and CDR2 YENEEA. CDR3 length: 13 residues.

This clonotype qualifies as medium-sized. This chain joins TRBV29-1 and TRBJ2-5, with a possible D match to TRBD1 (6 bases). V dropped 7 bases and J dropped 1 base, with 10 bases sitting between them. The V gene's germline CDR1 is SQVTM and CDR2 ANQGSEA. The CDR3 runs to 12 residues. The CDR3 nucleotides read TGCAGCGCCAGGGGTCCCCAAGAGACCCAGTACTTC. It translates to CSARGPQETQYF. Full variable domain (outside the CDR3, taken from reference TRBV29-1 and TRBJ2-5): SAVISQKPSRDICQRGTSLTIQCQVDSQVTMMFWYRQQPGQSLTLIATANQGSEATYESGFVIDKFPISRPNLTFSTLTVSNMSPEDSSIYLCSARGPQETQYFGPGTRLLVL.

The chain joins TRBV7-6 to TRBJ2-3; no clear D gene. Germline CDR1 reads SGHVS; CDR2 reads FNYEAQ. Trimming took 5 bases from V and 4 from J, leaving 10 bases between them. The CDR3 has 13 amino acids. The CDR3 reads CASSPVRSDTQYF. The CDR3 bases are TGTGCCAGCAGCCCCGTCAGATCAGATACGCAGTATTTT.

The chain's CDR3 is CASSWEGDTDTQYF. The DNA of the CDR3 is TGTGCCAGCAGCTGGGAGGGGGACACAGATACGCAGTATTTT. This sequence joins TRBV7-2 and TRBJ2-3; weak D call: TRBD2 (7 bases). The CDR3 has 14 residues. V lost 4 bases to trimming and J lost 2 bases, with 10 bases between them. Germline V gene sequence: CDR1 SGHTA, CDR2 FQGNSA.

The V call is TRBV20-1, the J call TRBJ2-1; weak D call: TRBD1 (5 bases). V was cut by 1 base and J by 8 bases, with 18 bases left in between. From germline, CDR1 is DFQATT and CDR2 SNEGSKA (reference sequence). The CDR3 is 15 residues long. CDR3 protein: CSARAFLRGLHEQFF. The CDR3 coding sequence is TGCAGTGCTAGAGCCTTTCTTAGGGGTTTGCATGAGCAGTTCTTC.

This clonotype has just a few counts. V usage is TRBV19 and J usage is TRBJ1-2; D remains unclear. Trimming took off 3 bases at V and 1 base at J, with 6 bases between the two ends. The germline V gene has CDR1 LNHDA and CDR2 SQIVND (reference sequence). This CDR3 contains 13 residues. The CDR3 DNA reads TGTGCCAGTAGTATGGCAGTTAACTATGGCTACACCTTC. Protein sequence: CASSMAVNYGYTF. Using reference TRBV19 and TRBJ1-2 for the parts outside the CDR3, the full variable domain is DGGITQSPKYLFRKEGQNVTLSCEQNLNHDAMYWYRQDPGQGLRLIYYSQIVNDFQKGDIAEGYSVSREKKESFPLTVTSAQKNPTAFYLCASSMAVNYGYTFGSGTRLTVV.

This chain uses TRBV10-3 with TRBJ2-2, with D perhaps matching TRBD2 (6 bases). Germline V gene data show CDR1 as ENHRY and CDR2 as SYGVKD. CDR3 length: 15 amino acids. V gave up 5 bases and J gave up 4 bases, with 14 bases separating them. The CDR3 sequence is CAISSGQGGTGELFF. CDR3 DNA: TGTGCCATCAGTTCTGGGCAGGGAGGCACCGGGGAGCTGTTTTTT.

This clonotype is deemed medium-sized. CDR3 in DNA: TGCGGCGGAGGACTAGCGGGGGGGGATGAGTACTTC. Translated, it gives CGGGLAGGDEYF. The chain joins TRBV29-1 to TRBJ2-5; 15 bases agree with TRBD2. The CDR3 has 12 residues. Germline V gene data show CDR1 as SQVTM and CDR2 as ANQGSEA.

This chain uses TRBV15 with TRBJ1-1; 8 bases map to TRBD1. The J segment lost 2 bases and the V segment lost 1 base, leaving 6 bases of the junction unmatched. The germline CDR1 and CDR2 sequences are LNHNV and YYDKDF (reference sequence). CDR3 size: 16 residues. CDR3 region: CATSRGGTGLNTEAFF. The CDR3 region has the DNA TGTGCCACCAGCAGAGGCGGGACAGGTCTAAACACTGAAGCTTTCTTT. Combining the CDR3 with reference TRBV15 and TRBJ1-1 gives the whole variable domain DAMVIQNPRYQVTQFGKPVTLSCSQTLNHNVMYWYQQKSSQAPKLLFHYYDKDFNNEADTPDNFQSRRPNTSFCFLDIRSPGLGDTAMYLCATSRGGTGLNTEAFFGQGTRLTVV.

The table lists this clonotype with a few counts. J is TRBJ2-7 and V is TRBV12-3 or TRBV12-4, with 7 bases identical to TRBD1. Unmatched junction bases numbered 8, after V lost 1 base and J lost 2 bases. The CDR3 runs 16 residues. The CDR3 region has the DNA TGTGCCAGCAGTTTAGAGGGGGCGAGAAGCCCCTACGAGCAGTACTTC. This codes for CASSLEGARSPYEQYF.

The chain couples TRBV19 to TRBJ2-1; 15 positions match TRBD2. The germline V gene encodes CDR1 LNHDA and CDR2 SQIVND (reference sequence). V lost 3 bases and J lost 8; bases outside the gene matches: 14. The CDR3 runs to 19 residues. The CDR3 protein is CASSIEGLAGGPGIHEQFF. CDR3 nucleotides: TGTGCCAGTAGTATCGAAGGACTAGCGGGAGGGCCGGGAATCCATGAGCAGTTCTTC.

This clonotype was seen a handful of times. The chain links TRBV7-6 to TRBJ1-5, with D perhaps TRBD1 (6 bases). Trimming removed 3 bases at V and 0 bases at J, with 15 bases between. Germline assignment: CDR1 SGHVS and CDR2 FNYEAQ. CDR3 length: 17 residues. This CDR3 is CASSFGQRPYSNQPQHF. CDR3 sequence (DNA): TGTGCCAGCAGCTTCGGACAGCGACCTTATAGCAATCAGCCCCAGCATTTT.

The CDR3 DNA reads as TGTGCTAGTGGTTTGCCTGCCGTGGTCTGGGGGGCGATCGAGACCCAGTACTTC. It encodes CASGLPAVVWGAIETQYF. V usage is TRBV12-5 and J usage is TRBJ2-5; D tentatively reads TRBD1 or TRBD2 (6 bases each). This CDR3 contains 18 residues. Trimming removed 2 bases from V and 5 bases from J, with 24 bases in between. Germline V gene data show CDR1 as LGHNT and CDR2 as FRNRAP.